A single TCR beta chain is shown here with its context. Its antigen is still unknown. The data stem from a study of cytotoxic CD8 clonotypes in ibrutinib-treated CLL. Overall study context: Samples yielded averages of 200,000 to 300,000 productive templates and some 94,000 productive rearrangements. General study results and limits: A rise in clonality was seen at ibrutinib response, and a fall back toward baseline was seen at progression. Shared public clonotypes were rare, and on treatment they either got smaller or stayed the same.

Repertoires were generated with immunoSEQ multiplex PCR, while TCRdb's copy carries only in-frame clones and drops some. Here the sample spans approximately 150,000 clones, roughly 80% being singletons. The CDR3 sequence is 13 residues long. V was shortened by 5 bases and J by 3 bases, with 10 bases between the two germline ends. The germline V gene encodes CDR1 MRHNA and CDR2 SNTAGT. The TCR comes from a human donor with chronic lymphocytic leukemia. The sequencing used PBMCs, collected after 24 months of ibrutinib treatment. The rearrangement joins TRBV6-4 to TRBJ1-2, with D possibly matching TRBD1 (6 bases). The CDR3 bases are TGTGCCAGCAGTCAGGGGCCGGACTATGGCTACACCTTC. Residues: CASSQGPDYGYTF.